The 20 T cell receptor beta chains in this list originate from one sample, sequenced in a study of blood T cell repertoires in COVID-19. The assay was immunoSEQ multiplex PCR, and TCRdb's table has in-frame clones only and misses some. The sample has some 200,000 clones, approximately 85% seen once. Input material: peripheral blood. The source is a man aged 50 to 59 who had recovered from COVID-19.

This sequence joins TRBV28 and TRBJ2-1, with TRBD2 matching over 8 bases. Germline V gene sequence: CDR1 MDHEN, CDR2 SYDVKM. V gave up 4 bases and J gave up 10 bases; unmatched junction bases: 15. There are 16 residues in the CDR3. The CDR3 region has the DNA TGTGCCAGCAGTTCGCCCGGGACTAGAACCGGGGGAGAGCAGTTCTTC. Translating gives CASSSPGTRTGGEQFF.

The V gene is TRBV30, the J gene TRBJ2-7; D is possibly TRBD1 (6 bases). CDR3 length equals 13 residues. The germline CDR1 and CDR2 sequences are GTSNPN and SVGIG (reference sequence). Deletions cut 6 bases from V and 0 bases from J, with 12 bases between. This CDR3 reads CACFDRSSYEQYF. Written as DNA, the CDR3 is TGTGCCTGTTTTGACAGGTCCTCCTACGAGCAGTACTTC.

The chain couples TRBV29-1 to TRBJ2-7; D possibly corresponds to TRBD1 (6 bases). Germline V gene lookup returns CDR1 SQVTM and CDR2 ANQGSEA. The CDR3 sequence is 15 residues long. V was cut by 5 bases and J by 0 bases, with 17 bases left in between. CDR3: CSVILGQGFSYEQYF. The DNA of the CDR3 is TGCAGCGTTATCCTGGGTCAGGGGTTCTCCTACGAGCAGTACTTC.

This clone was picked up one time. The V and J genes are TRBV6-4 and TRBJ1-6; D call uncertain. This CDR3 has 14 residues. The V and J ends lost 3 bases and 0 bases respectively, with 3 bases between them. CDR1 and CDR2 (germline): MRHNA, SNTAGT. The CDR3 DNA is TGTGCCAGCAGTGAACTCTCCTATAATTCACCCCTCCACTTT. Protein sequence: CASSELSYNSPLHF.

This chain connects TRBV19 to TRBJ2-5; D is possibly TRBD1 (5 bases). This CDR3 has 14 amino acids. V was trimmed by 3 bases and J by 2 bases, leaving 10 bases between them. The germline gives CDR1 LNHDA, CDR2 SQIVND (reference sequence). The CDR3 coding sequence is TGTGCCAGTAGTATCCCAGGGAAACAAGAGACCCAGTACTTC. The encoded protein is CASSIPGKQETQYF.

V is TRBV7-9 and J is TRBJ2-7, with 12 bases fitting TRBD2. In germline, CDR1 is SEHNR, CDR2 FQNEAQ (reference sequence). The CDR3 consists of 15 residues. V lost 7 bases and J lost 3; bases outside the gene matches: 7. CDR3 nucleotides: TGTGCCAGCACAGGCCGACTAGCGGGAGTCTACGAGCAGTACTTC. As protein: CASTGRLAGVYEQYF.

V is TRBV5-1 and J is TRBJ2-3; perhaps TRBD2 as D (6 bases). Trimming stripped 2 bases from V and 4 bases from J, with 8 bases between. CDR1 and CDR2 (germline): SGHRS, YFSETQ. The CDR3 extends over 13 amino acids. CDR3 sequence reads: CASSLGGADTQYF. CDR3 DNA: TGCGCCAGCAGCTTAGGCGGGGCAGATACGCAGTATTTT.

V usage is TRBV5-5 and J usage is TRBJ2-1; a weak D match, TRBD2 (6 bases). The CDR3 extends over 16 amino acids. Trimming left V 3 bases short and J 3 bases short, with 16 bases between. Germline loops: CDR1 SGHKS, CDR2 YYEKEE (reference sequence). DNA of the CDR3: TGTGCCAGCAGCTGGAGGCCATCCGGGAGCTACAATGAGCAGTTCTTC. This gives the protein CASSWRPSGSYNEQFF.

This clone was observed a few times. The chain combines TRBV14 with TRBJ1-3, with TRBD1 matching over 9 bases. V gave up 6 bases and J gave up 4 bases; unmatched junction bases: 10. This CDR3 has 16 amino acids. Germline V gene data show CDR1 as SGHDN and CDR2 as FVKESK. Here the CDR3 DNA reads TGTGCCAGCAGTCTCCGGACAGGGGTTAGAGGAAACACCATATATTTT. Protein product: CASSLRTGVRGNTIYF.

V gene TRBV18 combines with J gene TRBJ1-3, with 7 bases identical to TRBD1. Trimming removed 4 bases from V and 4 bases from J; junction bases left unmatched: 4. The CDR3 length is 14 residues. CDR1 and CDR2 (germline): KGHSH, LQKENI. CDR3: CASSQGTEGNTIYF. The CDR3 DNA sequence: TGTGCCAGCTCACAGGGGACAGAAGGAAACACCATATATTTT.

This clone was seen a few times. The gene calls are TRBV7-9 and TRBJ2-7; 9 bases are shared with TRBD2. The CDR3 consists of 15 residues. Germline-derived CDR1 and CDR2 are SEHNR and FQNEAQ (reference sequence). After removal of 1 base from V and 6 bases from J, the junction contained 7 bases not matched to a gene. The CDR3 reads CASSLVGAGGGEQYF. CDR3 in DNA: TGTGCCAGCAGCTTAGTGGGAGCGGGAGGTGGCGAGCAGTACTTC.

The chain joins TRBV3-1 (or the pseudogene TRBV3-2) to TRBJ2-7, with TRBD2 matching 10 bases. The V gene end was trimmed by 0 bases and the J gene end by 3 bases; junction bases not matched to a gene: 5. The CDR3 spans 16 residues. Germline V CDR1 and CDR2: LGHDT, YNNKEL (reference sequence). CDR3 in amino acids: CASSQDPAGGVYEQYF. DNA of the CDR3: TGTGCCAGCAGCCAAGACCCAGCGGGAGGGGTCTACGAGCAGTACTTC.

The rearrangement joins TRBV5-4 to TRBJ2-2, with 10 bases that match TRBD1. This CDR3 is built from 14 residues. Germline loops: CDR1 SGHNT, CDR2 YYREEE (reference sequence). Trimming at V came to 5 bases and at J to 4 bases, leaving 2 bases not matched to a gene. The CDR3 protein is CASRWTGGTGELFF. Here the CDR3 DNA reads TGTGCCAGCAGGTGGACAGGGGGCACCGGGGAGCTGTTTTTT.

The V gene is TRBV6-1, the J gene TRBJ2-7; the D gene is possibly TRBD1 (6 bases). Trimming cost V 1 base and J 0 bases, with 16 bases left between them. The CDR3 totals 17 residues. The germline gives CDR1 MNHNS, CDR2 SASEGT. This CDR3 is CASSEVGHGTLSYEQYF. As DNA, the CDR3 is TGTGCCAGCAGTGAAGTGGGGCACGGGACACTCTCCTACGAGCAGTACTTC.

The chain recombines TRBV7-2 with TRBJ2-1, with 8 bases lining up with TRBD1. CDR1 and CDR2 (germline): SGHTA, FQGNSA. The trim removed 6 bases at V and 0 bases at J, leaving 4 bases unmatched. The CDR3 loop spans 15 amino acids. CDR3 region: CASSRDRSSYNEQFF. DNA of the CDR3: TGTGCCAGCAGTCGGGACAGGAGCTCCTACAATGAGCAGTTCTTC.

The rearrangement joins TRBV28 to TRBJ2-7; a possible D gene is TRBD2 (6 bases). The germline V and J ends were trimmed by 6 bases and 2 bases, with 14 bases remaining between them. CDR1 is MDHEN and CDR2 is SYDVKM in the germline V gene. There are 14 residues in the CDR3. The CDR3 spells CASSLGGPTYEQYF. Written as DNA, the CDR3 is TGTGCCAGCAGCCTGGGAGGCCCTACCTACGAGCAGTACTTC.

This chain connects TRBV5-1 to TRBJ2-1; TRBD2 is a possible D gene (6 bases). V was pared by 1 base and J by 4 bases, with 12 bases between. CDR1 SGHRS and CDR2 YFSETQ come from the germline V gene. This CDR3 spans 15 amino acids. The CDR3 sequence is CASSLRVTSYNEQFF. CDR3 sequence (DNA): TGCGCCAGCAGCTTGCGGGTGACTAGTTACAATGAGCAGTTCTTC. The full variable domain, rest sourced from reference TRBV5-1 and TRBJ2-1, is KAGVTQTPRYLIKTRGQQVTLSCSPISGHRSVSWYQQTPGQGLQFLFEYFSETQRNKGNFPGRFSGRQFSNSRSEMNVSTLELGDSALYLCASSLRVTSYNEQFFGPGTRLTVL.

The chain recombines TRBV10-3 with TRBJ2-1, with TRBD2 identical over 14 bases. CDR3 size: 18 residues. Trimming removed 0 bases from V and 6 bases from J; junction bases left unmatched: 7. Germline V gives CDR1 ENHRY, CDR2 SYGVKD. CDR3 region: CAISESFGTSGSGNEQFF. CDR3 sequence (DNA): TGTGCCATCAGTGAGTCGTTCGGGACTAGCGGGAGTGGCAATGAGCAGTTCTTC.

The chain links TRBV18 to TRBJ1-2; D is uncertain. Trimming took 2 bases from V and 2 from J, leaving 9 bases between them. The CDR3 has 14 amino acids. Germline lookup yields CDR1 KGHSH and CDR2 LQKENI. The CDR3 DNA follows: TGTGCCAGCTCACCAGCGGGTCAGAACTATGGCTACACCTTC. Translated: CASSPAGQNYGYTF.

The chain combines TRBV2 with TRBJ2-5; D may be TRBD2 (6 bases). The CDR3 runs to 15 residues. V lost 1 base and J lost 3, with 12 bases in between. Germline V CDR1 and CDR2: SNHLY, FYNNEI. The CDR3 DNA follows: TGTGCCAGCAGTGAAGGGTGGGGCGGGAAAGAGACCCAGTACTTC. Amino acid sequence: CASSEGWGGKETQYF.